The entry below gives a single TCR beta chain sequence along with its context. Its target is not known. The entry originates in a study of T-cell memory formation after mild COVID-19. Study results and caveats: The study found contracting CD4+ clones mainly in CM and EM and contracting CD8+ clones in EMRA. Clones that contracted from day 15 to 85 were balanced CD4/CD8, while later expanders leaned CD4+.

After 5'RACE with constant-segment primers, TCR alpha and TCR beta cDNA libraries carrying sample barcodes and UMIs were obtained. TCRdb itself ran the 5' RACE reads through MiXCR, one entry per CDR3 protein. In the table there are 250,000 to 350,000 distinct CDR3 sequences, approximately 19% of which are singletons. The source of this sequence is a man between 18 and 29 years old who had mild COVID-19 (a few samples of this study predate the infection). Cell type and time point are not known. The material sequenced was PBMCs or a T cell subset sorted from them (not recorded which).

The DNA for the CDR3 is TGTGCCAGCAGCCAGAGCGTAAGACGCACAGATACGCAGTATTTT. Amino acid sequence: CASSQSVRRTDTQYF. The chain combines TRBV14 with TRBJ2-3; D uncertain. This CDR3 region has 15 residues. Germline CDR1 and CDR2: SGHDN and FVKESK. The ends were cut back, 3 bases at V and 1 base at J, with 11 bases in the middle. Using reference TRBV14 and TRBJ2-3 for the parts outside the CDR3, the full variable domain is EAGVTQFPSHSVIEKGQTVTLRCDPISGHDNLYWYRRVMGKEIKFLLHFVKESKQDESGMPNNRFLAERTGGTYSTLKVQPAELEDSGVYFCASSQSVRRTDTQYFGPGTRLTVL.